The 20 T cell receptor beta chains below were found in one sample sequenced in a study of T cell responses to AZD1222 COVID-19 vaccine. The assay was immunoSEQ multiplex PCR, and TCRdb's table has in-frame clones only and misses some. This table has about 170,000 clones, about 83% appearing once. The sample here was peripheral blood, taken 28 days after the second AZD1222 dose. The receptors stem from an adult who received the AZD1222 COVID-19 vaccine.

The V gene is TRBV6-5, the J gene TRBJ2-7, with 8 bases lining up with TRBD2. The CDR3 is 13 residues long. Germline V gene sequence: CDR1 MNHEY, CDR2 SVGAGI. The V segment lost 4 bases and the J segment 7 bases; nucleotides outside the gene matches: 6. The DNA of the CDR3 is TGTGCCAGCAGTTTCGGACTAGCTGGAGAGCAGTACTTC. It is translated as CASSFGLAGEQYF.

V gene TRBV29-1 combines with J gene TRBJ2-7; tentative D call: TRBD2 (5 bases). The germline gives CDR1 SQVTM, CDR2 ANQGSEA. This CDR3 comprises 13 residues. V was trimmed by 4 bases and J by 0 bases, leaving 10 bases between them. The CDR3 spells CSVARGLSYEQYF. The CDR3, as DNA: TGCAGCGTTGCTCGGGGTCTCTCCTACGAGCAGTACTTC.

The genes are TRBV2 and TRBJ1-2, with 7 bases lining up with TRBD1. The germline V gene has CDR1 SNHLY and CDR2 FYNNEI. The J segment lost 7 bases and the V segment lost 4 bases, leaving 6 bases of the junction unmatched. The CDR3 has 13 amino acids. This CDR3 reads CASSATGDGGYTF. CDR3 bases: TGTGCCAGCAGTGCTACAGGGGATGGTGGCTACACCTTC.

The DNA of the CDR3 is TGCGCCAGCAATGTTACAGGCTCCTTATGGGATTCACCCCTCCACTTT. It yields the protein CASNVTGSLWDSPLHF. This rearrangement joins TRBV23-1 to TRBJ1-6; tentatively, D is TRBD1 (5 bases). TRBV23-1 is an open reading frame, and its role is uncertain. The CDR3 has 16 amino acids. Trimming pared 7 bases from V and 8 bases from J, leaving 21 bases between.

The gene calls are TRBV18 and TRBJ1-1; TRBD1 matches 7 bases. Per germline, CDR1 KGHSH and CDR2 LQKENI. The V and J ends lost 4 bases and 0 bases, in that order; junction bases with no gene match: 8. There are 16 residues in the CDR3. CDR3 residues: CASSLGGGPVNTEAFF. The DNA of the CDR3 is TGTGCCAGCTCACTAGGAGGGGGCCCGGTGAACACTGAAGCTTTCTTT. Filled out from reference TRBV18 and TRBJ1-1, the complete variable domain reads NAGVMQNPRHLVRRRGQEARLRCSPMKGHSHVYWYRQLPEEGLKFMVYLQKENIIDESGMPKERFSAEFPKEGPSILRIQQVVRGDSAAYFCASSLGGGPVNTEAFFGQGTRLTVV.

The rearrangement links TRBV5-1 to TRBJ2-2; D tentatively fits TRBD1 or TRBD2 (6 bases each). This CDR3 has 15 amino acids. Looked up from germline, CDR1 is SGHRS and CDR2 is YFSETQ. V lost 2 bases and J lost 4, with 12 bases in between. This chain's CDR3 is CASSFGGAGTGELFF. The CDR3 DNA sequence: TGCGCCAGCAGCTTCGGGGGCGCGGGCACCGGGGAGCTGTTTTTT.

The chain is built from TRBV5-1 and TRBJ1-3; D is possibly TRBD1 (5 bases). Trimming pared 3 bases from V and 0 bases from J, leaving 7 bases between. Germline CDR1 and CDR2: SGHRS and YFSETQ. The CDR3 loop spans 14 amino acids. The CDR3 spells CASSYDSSGNTIYF. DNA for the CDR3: TGCGCCAGCAGCTACGACAGCTCTGGAAACACCATATATTTT.

The CDR3 nucleotides are TGTGCCAGCAGCGGGACAGGGGACATCTACGAGCAGTACTTC. It is translated as CASSGTGDIYEQYF. V is TRBV4-2 and J is TRBJ2-7; 10 bases match TRBD1. J was trimmed by 3 bases and V by 5 bases; bases with no gene match: 4. The CDR3 sequence is 14 residues long. Germline loops: CDR1 LGHNA, CDR2 YNFKEQ.

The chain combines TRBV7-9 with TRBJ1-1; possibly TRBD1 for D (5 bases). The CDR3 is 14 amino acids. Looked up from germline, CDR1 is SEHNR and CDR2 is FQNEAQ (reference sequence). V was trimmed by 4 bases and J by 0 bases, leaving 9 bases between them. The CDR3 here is CASSWGVMNTEAFF. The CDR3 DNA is TGTGCCAGCAGCTGGGGGGTAATGAACACTGAAGCTTTCTTT.

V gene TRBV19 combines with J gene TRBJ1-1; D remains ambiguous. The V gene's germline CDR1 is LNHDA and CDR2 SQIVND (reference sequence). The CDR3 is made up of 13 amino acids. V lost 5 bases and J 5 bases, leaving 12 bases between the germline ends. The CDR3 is CASSESRWTEAFF. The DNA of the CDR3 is TGTGCCAGTAGTGAATCCCGATGGACTGAAGCTTTCTTT.

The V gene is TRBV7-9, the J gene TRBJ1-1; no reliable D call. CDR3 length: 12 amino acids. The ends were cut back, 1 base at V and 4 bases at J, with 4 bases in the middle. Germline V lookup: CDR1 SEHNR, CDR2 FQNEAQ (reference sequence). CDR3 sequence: CASSLGFTEAFF. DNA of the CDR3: TGTGCCAGCAGCTTAGGATTCACTGAAGCTTTCTTT.

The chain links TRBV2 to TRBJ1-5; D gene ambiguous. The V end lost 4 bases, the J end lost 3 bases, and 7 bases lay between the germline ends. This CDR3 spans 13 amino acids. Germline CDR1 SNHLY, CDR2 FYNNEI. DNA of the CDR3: TGTGCCAGCAGTGTGAGGATCAATCAGCCCCAGCATTTT. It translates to CASSVRINQPQHF.

CDR3 nucleotides: TGCGCCAGCAGCTCATTAGGGAGTCTAAACACCGGGGAGCTGTTTTTT. It yields the protein CASSSLGSLNTGELFF. This chain joins TRBV5-1 and TRBJ2-2; D is perhaps TRBD2 (5 bases). CDR3 length equals 16 residues. The germline CDR1 and CDR2 sequences are SGHRS and YFSETQ. Trimming pared 3 bases from V and 2 bases from J, leaving 14 bases between.

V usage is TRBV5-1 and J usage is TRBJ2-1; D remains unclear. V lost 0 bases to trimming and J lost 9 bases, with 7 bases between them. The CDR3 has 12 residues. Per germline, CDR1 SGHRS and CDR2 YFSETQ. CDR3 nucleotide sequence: TGCGCCAGCAGCTTGGGAGAGATTGAGCAGTTCTTC. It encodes CASSLGEIEQFF.

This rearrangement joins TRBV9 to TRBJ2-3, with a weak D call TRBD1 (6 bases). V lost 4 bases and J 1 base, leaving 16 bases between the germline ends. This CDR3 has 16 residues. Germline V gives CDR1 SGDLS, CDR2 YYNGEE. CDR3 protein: CASSTGTGLGTDTQYF. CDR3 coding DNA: TGTGCCAGCAGCACGGGAACAGGGCTTGGCACAGATACGCAGTATTTT.

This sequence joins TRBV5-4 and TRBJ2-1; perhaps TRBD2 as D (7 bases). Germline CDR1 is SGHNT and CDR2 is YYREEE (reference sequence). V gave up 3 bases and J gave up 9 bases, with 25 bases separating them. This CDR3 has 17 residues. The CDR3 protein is CASSSNGGARGAIEQFF. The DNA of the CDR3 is TGTGCCAGCAGCTCCAACGGGGGTGCCCGGGGGGCCATTGAGCAGTTCTTC.

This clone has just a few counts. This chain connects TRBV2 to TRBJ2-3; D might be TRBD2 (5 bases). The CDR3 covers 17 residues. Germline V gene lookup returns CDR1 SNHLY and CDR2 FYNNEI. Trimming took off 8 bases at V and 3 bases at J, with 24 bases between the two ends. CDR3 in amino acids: CASWYGGTPDRTDTQYF. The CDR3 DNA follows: TGTGCCAGCTGGTATGGAGGCACGCCGGACCGAACAGATACGCAGTATTTT.

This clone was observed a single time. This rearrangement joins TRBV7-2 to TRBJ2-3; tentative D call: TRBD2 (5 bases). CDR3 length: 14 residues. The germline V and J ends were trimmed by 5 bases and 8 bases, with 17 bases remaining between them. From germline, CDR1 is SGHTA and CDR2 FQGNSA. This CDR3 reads CASSPSASYPTQYF. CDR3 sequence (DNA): TGTGCCAGCAGCCCGTCCGCTAGCTACCCTACGCAGTATTTT.

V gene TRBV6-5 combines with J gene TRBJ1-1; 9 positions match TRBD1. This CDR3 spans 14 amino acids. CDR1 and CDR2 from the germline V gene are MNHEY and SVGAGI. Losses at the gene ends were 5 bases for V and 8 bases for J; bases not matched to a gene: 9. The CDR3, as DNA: TGTGCCAGCAGTCCCCCGGGACAGGGAAAGGAAGCTTTCTTT. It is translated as CASSPPGQGKEAFF.

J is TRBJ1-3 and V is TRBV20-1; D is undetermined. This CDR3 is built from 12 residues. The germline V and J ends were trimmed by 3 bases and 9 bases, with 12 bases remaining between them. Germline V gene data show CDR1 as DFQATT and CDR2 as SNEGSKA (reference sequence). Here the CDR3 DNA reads TGCAGTGCTAGTACCGGGGATGCCACCATATATTTT. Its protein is CSASTGDATIYF.